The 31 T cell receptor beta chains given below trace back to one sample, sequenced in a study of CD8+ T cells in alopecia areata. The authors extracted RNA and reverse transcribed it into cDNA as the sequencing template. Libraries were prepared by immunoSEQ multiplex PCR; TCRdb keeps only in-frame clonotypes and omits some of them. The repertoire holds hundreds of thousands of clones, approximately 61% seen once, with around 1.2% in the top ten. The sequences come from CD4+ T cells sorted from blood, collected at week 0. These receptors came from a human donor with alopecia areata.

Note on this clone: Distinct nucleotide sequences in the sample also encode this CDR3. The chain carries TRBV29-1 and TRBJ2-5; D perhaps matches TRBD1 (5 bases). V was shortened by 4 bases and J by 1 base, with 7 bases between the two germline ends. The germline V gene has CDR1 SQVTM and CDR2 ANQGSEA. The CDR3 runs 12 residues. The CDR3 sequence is CSVGQIQETQYF. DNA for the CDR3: TGCAGCGTTGGACAGATCCAAGAGACCCAGTACTTC.

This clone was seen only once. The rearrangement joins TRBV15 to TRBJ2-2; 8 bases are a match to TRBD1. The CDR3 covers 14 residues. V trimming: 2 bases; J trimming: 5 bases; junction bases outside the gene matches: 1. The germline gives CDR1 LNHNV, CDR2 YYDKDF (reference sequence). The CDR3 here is CATSRNRGTGELFF. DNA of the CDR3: TGTGCCACCAGCAGAAACAGGGGGACCGGGGAGCTGTTTTTT.

The CDR3 region is CSVEGGGGYTF. The DNA for the CDR3 is TGCAGCGTTGAAGGGGGCGGCGGCTACACCTTC. The chain links TRBV29-1 to TRBJ1-2, with TRBD1 as a possible D gene (5 bases). This CDR3 has 11 amino acids. The germline V and J ends were trimmed by 1 base and 8 bases, with 8 bases remaining between them. In germline, CDR1 is SQVTM, CDR2 ANQGSEA.

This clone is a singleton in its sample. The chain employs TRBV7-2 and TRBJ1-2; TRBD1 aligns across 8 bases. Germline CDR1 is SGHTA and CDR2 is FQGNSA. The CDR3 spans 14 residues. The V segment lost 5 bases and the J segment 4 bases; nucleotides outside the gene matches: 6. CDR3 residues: CASSLDRAIYGYTF. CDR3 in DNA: TGTGCCAGCAGCCTGGACAGGGCCATCTATGGCTACACCTTC.

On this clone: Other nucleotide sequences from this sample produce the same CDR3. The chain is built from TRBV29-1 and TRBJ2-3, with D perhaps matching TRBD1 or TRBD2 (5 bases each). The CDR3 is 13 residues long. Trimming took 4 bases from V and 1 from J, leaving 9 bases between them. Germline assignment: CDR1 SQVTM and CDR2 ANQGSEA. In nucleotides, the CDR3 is TGCAGCGTTGTGAGGGGAGGCACAGATACGCAGTATTTT. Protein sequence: CSVVRGGTDTQYF.

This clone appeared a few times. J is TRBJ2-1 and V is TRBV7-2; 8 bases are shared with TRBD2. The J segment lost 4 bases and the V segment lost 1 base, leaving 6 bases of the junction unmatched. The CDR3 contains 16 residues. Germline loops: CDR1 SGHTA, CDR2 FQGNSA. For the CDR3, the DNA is TGTGCCAGCAGCTTAGTTAGTGCGGGGGGTTACAATGAGCAGTTCTTC. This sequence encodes CASSLVSAGGYNEQFF.

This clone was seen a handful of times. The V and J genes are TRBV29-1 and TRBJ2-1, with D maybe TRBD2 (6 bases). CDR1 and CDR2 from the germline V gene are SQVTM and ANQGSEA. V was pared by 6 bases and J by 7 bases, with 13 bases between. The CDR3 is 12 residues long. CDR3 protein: CSVGTRGNEQFF. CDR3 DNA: TGCAGCGTCGGGACCCGGGGGAATGAGCAGTTCTTC.

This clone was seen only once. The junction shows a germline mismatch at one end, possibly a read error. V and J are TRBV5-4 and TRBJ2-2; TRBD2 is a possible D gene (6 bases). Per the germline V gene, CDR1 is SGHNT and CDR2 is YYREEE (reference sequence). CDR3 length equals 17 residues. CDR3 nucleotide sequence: TGCGCCAGCAGCCAAGAAAGTGGAGGGGCGGACACCGGGGAGCTGTTTTTT. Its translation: CASSQESGGADTGELFF.

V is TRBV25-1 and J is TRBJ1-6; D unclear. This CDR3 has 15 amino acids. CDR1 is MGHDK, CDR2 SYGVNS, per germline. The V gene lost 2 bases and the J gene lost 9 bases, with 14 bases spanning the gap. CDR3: CASSETDVRRSPLHF. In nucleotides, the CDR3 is TGTGCCAGCAGTGAAACTGACGTTCGCCGTTCACCCCTCCACTTT.

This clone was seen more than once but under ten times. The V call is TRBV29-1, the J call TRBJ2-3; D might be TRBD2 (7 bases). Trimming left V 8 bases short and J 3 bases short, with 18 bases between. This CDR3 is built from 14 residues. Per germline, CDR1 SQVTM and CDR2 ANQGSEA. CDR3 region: CSSPKGGATDTQYF. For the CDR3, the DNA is TGCAGCTCTCCTAAGGGGGGGGCAACAGATACGCAGTATTTT.

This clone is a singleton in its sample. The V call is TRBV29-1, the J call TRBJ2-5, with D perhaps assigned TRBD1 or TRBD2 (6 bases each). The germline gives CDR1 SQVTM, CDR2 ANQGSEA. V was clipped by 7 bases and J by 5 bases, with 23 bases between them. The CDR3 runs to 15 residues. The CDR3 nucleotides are TGCAGCGCCGGTTTAGGGGGGATTGGTATGGAGACCCAGTACTTC. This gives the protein CSAGLGGIGMETQYF.

CDR3 coding DNA: TGTGCCAGTAGTATGTGGAGCATCTCTGGGGCCAACGTCCTGACTTTC. It specifies CASSMWSISGANVLTF. The rearrangement uses TRBV19 and TRBJ2-6; D is unclear. The CDR3 has 16 residues. V was pared by 3 bases and J by 0 bases, with 9 bases between. Germline V gene data show CDR1 as LNHDA and CDR2 as SQIVND (reference sequence).

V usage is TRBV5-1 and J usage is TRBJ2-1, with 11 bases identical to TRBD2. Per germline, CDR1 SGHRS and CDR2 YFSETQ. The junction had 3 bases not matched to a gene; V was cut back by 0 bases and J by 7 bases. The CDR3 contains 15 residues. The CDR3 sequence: CASSLALAGGNEQFF. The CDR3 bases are TGCGCCAGCAGCTTGGCCCTAGCGGGGGGAAATGAGCAGTTCTTC.

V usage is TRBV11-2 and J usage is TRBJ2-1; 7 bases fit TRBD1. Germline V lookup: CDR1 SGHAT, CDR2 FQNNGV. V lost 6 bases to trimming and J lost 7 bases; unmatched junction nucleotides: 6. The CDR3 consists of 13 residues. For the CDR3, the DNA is TGTGCCAGCAGTCAGGGGGTGAATAATGAGCAGTTCTTC. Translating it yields CASSQGVNNEQFF.

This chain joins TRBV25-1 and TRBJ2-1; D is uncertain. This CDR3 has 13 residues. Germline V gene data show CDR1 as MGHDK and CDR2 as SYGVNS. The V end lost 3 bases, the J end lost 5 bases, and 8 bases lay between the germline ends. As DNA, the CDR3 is TGTGCCAGCAGTGACCCCGCTCACAATGAGCAGTTCTTC. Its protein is CASSDPAHNEQFF.

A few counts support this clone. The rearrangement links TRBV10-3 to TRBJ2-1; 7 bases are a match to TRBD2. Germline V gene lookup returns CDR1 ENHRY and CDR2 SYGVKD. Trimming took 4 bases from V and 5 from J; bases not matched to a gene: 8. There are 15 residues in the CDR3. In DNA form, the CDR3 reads TGTGCCATCAGTGGGTACGGGGGGACCAACAATGAGCAGTTCTTC. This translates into CAISGYGGTNNEQFF.

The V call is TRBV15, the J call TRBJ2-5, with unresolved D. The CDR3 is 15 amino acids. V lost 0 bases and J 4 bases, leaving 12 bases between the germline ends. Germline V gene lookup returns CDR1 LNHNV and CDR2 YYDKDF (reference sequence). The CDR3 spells CATSRDIQPGETQYF. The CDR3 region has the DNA TGTGCCACCAGCAGAGATATCCAGCCTGGAGAGACCCAGTACTTC.

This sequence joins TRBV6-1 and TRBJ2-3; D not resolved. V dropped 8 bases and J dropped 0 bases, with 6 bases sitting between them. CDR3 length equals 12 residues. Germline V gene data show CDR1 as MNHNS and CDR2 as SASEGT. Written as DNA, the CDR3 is TGTGCCAGCTCTAGAAGCACAGATACGCAGTATTTT. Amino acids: CASSRSTDTQYF.

The CDR3: CASSQDRGPSAKNIQYF. CDR3 coding DNA: TGCGCCAGCAGCCAAGATCGCGGGCCGTCAGCCAAAAACATTCAGTACTTC. The chain recombines TRBV4-1 with TRBJ2-4, with a tentative D call TRBD2 (5 bases). With 0 bases removed from V and 0 bases from J, the gap between germline ends came to 12 bases. The CDR3 contains 17 residues. Per germline, CDR1 MGHRA and CDR2 YSYEKL.

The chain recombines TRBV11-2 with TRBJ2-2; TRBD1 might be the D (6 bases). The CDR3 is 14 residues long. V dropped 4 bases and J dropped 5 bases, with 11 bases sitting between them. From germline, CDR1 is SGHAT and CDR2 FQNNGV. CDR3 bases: TGTGCCAGCAGCTCGAGAACAGGGACCGGGGAGCTGTTTTTT. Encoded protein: CASSSRTGTGELFF.

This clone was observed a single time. The CDR3: CASRPTGTETQYF. CDR3 coding DNA: TGCGCCAGCAGGCCGACAGGGACGGAGACCCAGTACTTC. The rearrangement links TRBV5-1 to TRBJ2-5, with 7 bases lining up with TRBD1. The CDR3 consists of 13 residues. Germline V gene lookup returns CDR1 SGHRS and CDR2 YFSETQ. V trimming: 5 bases; J trimming: 5 bases; junction bases outside the gene matches: 6.

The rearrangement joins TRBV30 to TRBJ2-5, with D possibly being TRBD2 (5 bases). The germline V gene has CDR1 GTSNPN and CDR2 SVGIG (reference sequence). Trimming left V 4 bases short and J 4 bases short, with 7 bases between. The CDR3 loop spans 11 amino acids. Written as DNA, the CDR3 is TGTGCCTGGAACCGGGGAGAGACCCAGTACTTC. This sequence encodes CAWNRGETQYF.

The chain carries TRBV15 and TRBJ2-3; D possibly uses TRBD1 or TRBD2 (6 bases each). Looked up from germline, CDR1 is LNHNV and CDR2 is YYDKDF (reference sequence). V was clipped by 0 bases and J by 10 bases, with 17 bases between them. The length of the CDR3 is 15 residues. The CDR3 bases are TGTGCCACCAGCAGAGAGGGTGATGGTGGGGGGCCGCAGTATTTT. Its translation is CATSREGDGGGPQYF.

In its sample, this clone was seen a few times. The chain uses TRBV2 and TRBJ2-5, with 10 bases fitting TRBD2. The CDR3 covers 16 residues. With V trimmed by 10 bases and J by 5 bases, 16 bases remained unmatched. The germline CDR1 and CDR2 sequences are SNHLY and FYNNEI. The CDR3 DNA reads TGTGCCATAGAACCACCGGGACTAGCGCCCACGGAGACCCAGTACTTC. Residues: CAIEPPGLAPTETQYF.

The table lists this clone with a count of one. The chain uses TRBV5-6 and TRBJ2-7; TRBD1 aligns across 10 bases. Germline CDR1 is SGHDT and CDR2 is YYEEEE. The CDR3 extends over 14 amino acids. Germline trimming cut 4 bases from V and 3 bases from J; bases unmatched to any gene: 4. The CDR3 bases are TGTGCCAGCAGCCACGACAGGGGGCTCTACGAGCAGTACTTC. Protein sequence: CASSHDRGLYEQYF.

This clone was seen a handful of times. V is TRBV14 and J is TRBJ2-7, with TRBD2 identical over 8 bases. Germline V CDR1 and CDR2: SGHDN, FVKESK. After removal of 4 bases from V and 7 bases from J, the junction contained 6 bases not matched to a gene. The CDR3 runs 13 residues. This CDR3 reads CASSPGLGEEQYF. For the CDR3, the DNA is TGTGCCAGCAGCCCGGGACTAGGGGAAGAGCAGTACTTC.

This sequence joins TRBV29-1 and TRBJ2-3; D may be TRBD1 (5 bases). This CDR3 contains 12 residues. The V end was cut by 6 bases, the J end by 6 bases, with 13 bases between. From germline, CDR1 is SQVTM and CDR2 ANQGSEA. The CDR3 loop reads CSVVDILDTQYF. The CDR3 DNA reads TGCAGCGTGGTGGACATCTTGGATACGCAGTATTTT.

CDR3 amino acids: CASSEGLETQYF. DNA of the CDR3: TGTGCCAGCAGTGAAGGATTAGAGACCCAGTACTTC. V is TRBV25-1 and J is TRBJ2-5; no clear D. V shed 2 bases and J shed 4 bases, with 5 bases lying between them. The CDR3 is made up of 12 amino acids. CDR1 MGHDK and CDR2 SYGVNS come from the germline V gene.

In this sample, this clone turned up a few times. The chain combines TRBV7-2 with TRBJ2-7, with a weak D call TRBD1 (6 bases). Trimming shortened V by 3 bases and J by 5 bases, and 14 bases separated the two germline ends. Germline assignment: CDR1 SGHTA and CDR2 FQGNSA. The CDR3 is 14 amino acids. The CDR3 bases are TGTGCCAGCAGCTTCGAAACAGGGATCGACGAGCAGTACTTC. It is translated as CASSFETGIDEQYF.

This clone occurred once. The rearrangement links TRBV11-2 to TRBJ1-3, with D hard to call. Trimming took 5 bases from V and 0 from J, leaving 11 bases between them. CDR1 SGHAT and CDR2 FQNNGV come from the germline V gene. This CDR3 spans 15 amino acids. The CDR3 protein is CASSPRRSSGNTIYF. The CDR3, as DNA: TGTGCCAGCAGCCCACGAAGGAGCTCTGGAAACACCATATATTTT. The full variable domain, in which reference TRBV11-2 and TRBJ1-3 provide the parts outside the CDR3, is EAGVAQSPRYKIIEKRQSVAFWCNPISGHATLYWYQQILGQGPKLLIQFQNNGVVDDSQLPKDRFSAERLKGVDSTLKIQPAKLEDSAVYLCASSPRRSSGNTIYFGEGSWLTVV.

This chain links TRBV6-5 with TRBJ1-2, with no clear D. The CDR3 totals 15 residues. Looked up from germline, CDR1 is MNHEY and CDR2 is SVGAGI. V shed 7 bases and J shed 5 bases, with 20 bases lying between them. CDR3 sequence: CASTIYPTFEYGYTF. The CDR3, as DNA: TGTGCCAGCACCATCTACCCGACATTTGAATATGGCTACACCTTC.